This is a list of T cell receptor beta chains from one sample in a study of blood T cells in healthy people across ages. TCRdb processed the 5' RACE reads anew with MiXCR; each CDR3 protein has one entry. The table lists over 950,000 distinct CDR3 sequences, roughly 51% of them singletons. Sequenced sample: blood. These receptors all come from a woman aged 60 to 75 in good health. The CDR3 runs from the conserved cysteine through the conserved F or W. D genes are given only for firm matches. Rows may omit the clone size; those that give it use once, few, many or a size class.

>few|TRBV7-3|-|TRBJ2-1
CASSSTPYNEQFF
TGTGCCAGCAGCTCGACTCCCTACAATGAGCAGTTCTTC
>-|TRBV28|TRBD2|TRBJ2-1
CASRGLAGPNQQFF
TGTGCCAGCAGGGGACTAGCGGGCCCTAATCAGCAGTTCTTC
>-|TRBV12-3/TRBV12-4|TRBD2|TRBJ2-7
CASSSLAGFSYEQYF
TGTGCCAGCAGTTCACTAGCGGGGTTCTCCTACGAGCAGTACTTC
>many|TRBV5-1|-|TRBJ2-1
CASSLAGTGNEQFF
TGCGCCAGCAGCTTGGCGGGGACGGGCAATGAGCAGTTCTTC
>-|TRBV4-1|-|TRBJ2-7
CASSQGRGARPYEQYF
TGCGCCAGCAGCCAAGGCCGGGGGGCAAGGCCATACGAGCAGTACTTC
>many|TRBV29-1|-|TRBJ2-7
CSVEAGRSYEQYF
TGCAGCGTTGAGGCGGGACGGTCATACGAGCAGTACTTC
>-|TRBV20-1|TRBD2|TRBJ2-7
CSARPGRTSGSCEQYF
TGCAGTGCTAGACCTGGGAGGACTAGCGGGTCCTGCGAGCAGTACTTC
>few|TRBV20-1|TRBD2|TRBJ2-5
CSAMTSFETQYF
TGCAGTGCCATGACTAGCTTTGAGACCCAGTACTTC
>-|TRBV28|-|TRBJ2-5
CASSKWDSQETQYF
TGTGCCAGCAGTAAGTGGGACTCACAAGAGACCCAGTACTTC
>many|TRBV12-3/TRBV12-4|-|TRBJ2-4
CASSFSGDIQYF
TGTGCCAGCAGTTTTTCGGGGGACATTCAGTACTTC
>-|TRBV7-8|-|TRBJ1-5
CASSLVSGGEYQPQHF
TGTGCCAGCAGCTTAGTCTCTGGAGGGGAGTATCAGCCCCAGCATTTT
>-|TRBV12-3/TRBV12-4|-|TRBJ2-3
CASSLPGVSTDTQYF
TGTGCCAGCAGTTTGCCCGGGGTGAGCACAGATACGCAGTATTTT
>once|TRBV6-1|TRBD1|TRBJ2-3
CACRDRGLIDTQYF
TGTGCCTGCAGGGACAGGGGGCTTATAGATACGCAGTATTTT
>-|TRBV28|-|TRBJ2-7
CASSSYWGEQYF
TGTGCCAGCAGTTCATATTGGGGCGAGCAGTACTTC
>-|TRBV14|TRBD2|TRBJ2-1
CASSPTSGRLYNEQFF
TGTGCCAGCAGCCCTACTAGCGGGAGACTCTACAATGAGCAGTTCTTC
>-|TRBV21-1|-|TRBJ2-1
CASSRGVKGQGAYNEQFF
TGTGCCAGCAGCAGAGGGGTTAAAGGACAGGGGGCATACAATGAGCAGTTCTTC
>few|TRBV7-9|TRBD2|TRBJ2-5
CASSLLSISGEQYF
TGTGCCAGCAGCTTACTCTCCATAAGCGGGGAGCAGTACTTC
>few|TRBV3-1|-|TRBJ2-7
CASSQIDYEQYF
TGTGCCAGCAGCCAGATCGACTACGAGCAGTACTTC
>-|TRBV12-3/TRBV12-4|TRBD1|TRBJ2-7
CASSLWGQGSNEQYF
TGTGCCAGCAGTTTATGGGGACAGGGGTCCAACGAGCAGTACTTC
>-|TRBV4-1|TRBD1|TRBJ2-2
CASSQERWGQGKTGELFF
TGCGCCAGCAGCCAAGAAAGATGGGGACAGGGGAAGACCGGGGAGCTGTTTTTT
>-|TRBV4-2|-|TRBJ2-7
CASSQELVDFGPYEQYF
TGTGCCAGCAGCCAAGAGTTGGTGGACTTCGGTCCTTACGAGCAGTACTTC
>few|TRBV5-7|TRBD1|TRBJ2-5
CASSPRDRVEKTQYF
TGTGCCAGCAGCCCCCGGGACAGGGTGGAGAAGACCCAGTACTTC
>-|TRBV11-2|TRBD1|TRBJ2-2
CASSPLQGTGELFF
TGTGCCAGCAGCCCCCTACAGGGGACCGGGGAGCTGTTTTTT
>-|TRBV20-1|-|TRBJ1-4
CSADPPGATNEKLFF
TGCAGTGCTGACCCCCCCGGGGCAACTAATGAAAAACTGTTTTTT
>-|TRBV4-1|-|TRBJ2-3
CAGSQEQATDTQYF
TGCGCCGGCAGCCAAGAACAGGCCACAGATACGCAGTATTTT
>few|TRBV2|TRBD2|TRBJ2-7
CASSLAGGPPALYF
TGTGCCAGCAGCCTAGCGGGAGGGCCGCCAGCTTTGTACTTC
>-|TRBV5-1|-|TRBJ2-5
CASSFDAGETQYF
TGCGCCAGCAGCTTTGACGCAGGGGAGACCCAGTACTTC
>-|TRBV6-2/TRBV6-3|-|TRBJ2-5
CASSDWKQETQYF
TGTGCCAGCAGCGACTGGAAGCAAGAGACCCAGTACTTC
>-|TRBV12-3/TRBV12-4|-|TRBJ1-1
CATRKAGHNTEAFF
TGTGCCACCCGAAAGGCAGGGCATAACACTGAAGCTTTCTTT
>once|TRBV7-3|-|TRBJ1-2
CASSPVPGRDFNYGYTF
TGTGCCAGCAGCCCTGTGCCGGGCAGGGACTTTAACTATGGCTACACCTTC
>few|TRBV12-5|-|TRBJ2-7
CASAYDRYYEQYF
TGTGCTAGTGCCTATGACAGATACTACGAGCAGTACTTC
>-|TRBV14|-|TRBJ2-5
CASSQEAGGFTETQYF
TGTGCCAGCAGCCAAGAGGCCGGGGGTTTTACAGAGACCCAGTACTTC